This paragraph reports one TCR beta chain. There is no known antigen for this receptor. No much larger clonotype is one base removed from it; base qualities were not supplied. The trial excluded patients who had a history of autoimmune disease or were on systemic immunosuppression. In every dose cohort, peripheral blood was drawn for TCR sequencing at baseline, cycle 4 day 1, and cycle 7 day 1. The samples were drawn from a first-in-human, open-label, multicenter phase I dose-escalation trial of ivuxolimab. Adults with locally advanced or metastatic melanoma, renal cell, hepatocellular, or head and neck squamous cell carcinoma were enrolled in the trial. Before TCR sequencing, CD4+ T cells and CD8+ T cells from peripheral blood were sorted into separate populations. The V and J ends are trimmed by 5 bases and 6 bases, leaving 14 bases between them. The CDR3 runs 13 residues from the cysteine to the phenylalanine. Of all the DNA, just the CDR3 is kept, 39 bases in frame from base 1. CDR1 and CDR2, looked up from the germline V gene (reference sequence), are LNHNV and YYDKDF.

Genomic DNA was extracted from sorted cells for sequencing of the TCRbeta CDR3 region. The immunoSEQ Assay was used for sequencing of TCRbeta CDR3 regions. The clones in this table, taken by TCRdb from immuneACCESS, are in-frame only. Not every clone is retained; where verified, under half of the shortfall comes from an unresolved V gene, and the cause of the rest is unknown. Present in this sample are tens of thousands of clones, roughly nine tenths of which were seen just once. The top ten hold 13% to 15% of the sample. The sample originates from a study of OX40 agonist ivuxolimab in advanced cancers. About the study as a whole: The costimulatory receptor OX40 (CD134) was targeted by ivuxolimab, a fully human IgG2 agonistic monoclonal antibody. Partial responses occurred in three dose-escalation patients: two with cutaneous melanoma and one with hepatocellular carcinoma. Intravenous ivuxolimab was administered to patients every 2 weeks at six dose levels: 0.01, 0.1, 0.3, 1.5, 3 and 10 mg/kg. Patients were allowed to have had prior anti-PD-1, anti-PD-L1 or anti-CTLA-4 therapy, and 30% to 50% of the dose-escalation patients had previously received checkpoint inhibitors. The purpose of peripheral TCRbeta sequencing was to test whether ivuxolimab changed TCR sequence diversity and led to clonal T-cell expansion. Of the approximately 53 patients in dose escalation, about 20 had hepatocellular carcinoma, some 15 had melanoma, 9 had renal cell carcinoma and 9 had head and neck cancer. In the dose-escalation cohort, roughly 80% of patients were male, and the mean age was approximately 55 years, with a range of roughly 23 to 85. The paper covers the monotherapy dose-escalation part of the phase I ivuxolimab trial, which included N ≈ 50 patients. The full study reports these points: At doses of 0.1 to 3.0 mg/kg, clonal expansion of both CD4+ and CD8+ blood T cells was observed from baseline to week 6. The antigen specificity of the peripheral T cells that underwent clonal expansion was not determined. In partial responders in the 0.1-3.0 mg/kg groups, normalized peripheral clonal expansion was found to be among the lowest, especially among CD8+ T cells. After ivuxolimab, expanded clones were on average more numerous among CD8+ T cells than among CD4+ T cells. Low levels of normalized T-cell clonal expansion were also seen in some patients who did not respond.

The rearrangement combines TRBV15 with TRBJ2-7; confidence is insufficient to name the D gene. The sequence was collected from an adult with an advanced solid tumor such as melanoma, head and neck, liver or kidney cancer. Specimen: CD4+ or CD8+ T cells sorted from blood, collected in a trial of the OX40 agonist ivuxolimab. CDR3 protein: CATSSLDESEQYF. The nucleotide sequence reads TGTGCCACCAGCTCCCTGGACGAGTCCGAGCAGTACTTC.